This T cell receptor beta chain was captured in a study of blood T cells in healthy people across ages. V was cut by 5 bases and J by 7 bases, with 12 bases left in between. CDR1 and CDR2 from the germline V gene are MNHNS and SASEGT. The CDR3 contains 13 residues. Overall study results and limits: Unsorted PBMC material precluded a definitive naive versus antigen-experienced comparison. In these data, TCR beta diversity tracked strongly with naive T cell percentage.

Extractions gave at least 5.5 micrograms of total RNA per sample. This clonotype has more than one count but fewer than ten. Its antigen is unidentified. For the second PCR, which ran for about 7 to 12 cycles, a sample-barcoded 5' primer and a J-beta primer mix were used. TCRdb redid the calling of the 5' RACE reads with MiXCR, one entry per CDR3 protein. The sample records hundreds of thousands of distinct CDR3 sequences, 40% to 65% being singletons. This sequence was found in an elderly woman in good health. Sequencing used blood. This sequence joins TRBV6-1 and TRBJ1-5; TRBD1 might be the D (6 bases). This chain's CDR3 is CASSPGGRQPQHF. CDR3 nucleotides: TGTGCCAGCAGTCCGGGGGGCAGACAGCCCCAGCATTTT.